The 29 T cell receptor beta chains listed next were all sequenced from one sample in a study of blood T cell repertoires in COVID-19. Libraries were prepared by immunoSEQ multiplex PCR; TCRdb keeps only in-frame clonotypes and omits some of them. Counted here are 410,000 or so clones, around 89% occurring once; the ten biggest clones make up roughly 1.4%. Sequences were obtained from peripheral blood. All receptors come from a woman in her thirties or forties with COVID-19, enrolled during active disease.

This chain uses TRBV6-5 with TRBJ2-5; 9 positions match TRBD1. The germline V gene encodes CDR1 MNHEY and CDR2 SVGAGI. V was pared by 7 bases and J by 5 bases, with 5 bases of the junction left unmatched. This CDR3 region has 13 residues. The CDR3 DNA reads as TGTGCCAGCAACCGGGACAGGGACGAGACCCAGTACTTC. The encoded protein is CASNRDRDETQYF.

This chain links TRBV12-2 with TRBJ1-5. TRBV12-2 is shown as a pseudogene. This CDR3 region has 15 residues. CDR3 in DNA: TGTGCAAGTCGCTTCGCACCCTCCGGGAATCAGCCCCAGCATTTT. Its protein is CASRFAPSGNQPQHF.

This chain joins TRBV5-1 and TRBJ1-4; the D is unclear. Trimming shortened V by 4 bases and J by 0 bases, and 7 bases separated the two germline ends. Per the germline V gene, CDR1 is SGHRS and CDR2 is YFSETQ. The CDR3 is made up of 14 amino acids. DNA of the CDR3: TGCGCCAGCAGCCGTTATGCAACTAATGAAAAACTGTTTTTT. Protein: CASSRYATNEKLFF.

This clone is a singleton in its sample. V and J are TRBV3-1 (or the pseudogene TRBV3-2) and TRBJ2-1; TRBD2 matches at 11 bases. J gave up 0 bases and V 4 bases, and 11 bases lay outside the gene matches. The length of the CDR3 is 19 residues. Germline V lookup: CDR1 LGHDT, CDR2 YNNKEL (reference sequence). The CDR3 DNA follows: TGTGCCAGCAGCCTCCCCTGGGTAGCGGGAGGGTTCTCCTACAATGAGCAGTTCTTC. Protein sequence: CASSLPWVAGGFSYNEQFF.

The rearrangement joins TRBV28 to TRBJ1-6, with 7 bases aligning to TRBD1. CDR1 is MDHEN and CDR2 is SYDVKM in the germline V gene. V was pared by 6 bases and J by 0 bases, with 11 bases of the junction left unmatched. This CDR3 is built from 18 residues. DNA for the CDR3: TGTGCCAGCAGGAACGATTGGGACAGAAGCTCCTATAATTCACCCCTCCACTTT. This encodes CASRNDWDRSSYNSPLHF.

This clone is a singleton in its sample. V and J are TRBV27 and TRBJ1-4, with D possibly TRBD1 on 6 matching bases. Germline CDR1 and CDR2: MNHEY and SMNVEV (reference sequence). The CDR3 loop spans 14 amino acids. Trimming cost V 3 bases and J 8 bases, with 13 bases left between them. The CDR3 sequence: CASSFRGAWEKLFF. CDR3 sequence (DNA): TGTGCCAGCAGTTTCCGGGGGGCTTGGGAAAAACTGTTTTTT.

V and J are TRBV18 and TRBJ1-4; no reliable D call. V lost 2 bases and J lost 1, with 11 bases in between. The CDR3 length is 16 residues. Germline V gene data show CDR1 as KGHSH and CDR2 as LQKENI. The CDR3 DNA reads as TGTGCCAGCTCACCATTCGGGGAGGGAACTAATGAAAAACTGTTTTTT. Its protein is CASSPFGEGTNEKLFF.

The rearrangement links TRBV11-3 to TRBJ2-1; D is unresolved. The CDR3 is 14 amino acids. CDR1 and CDR2 (germline): SGHNT, YENEEA. Trimming left V 0 bases short and J 7 bases short, with 10 bases between. Here the CDR3 reads CASSLDKTANEQFF. CDR3 sequence (DNA): TGTGCCAGCAGCTTAGATAAGACTGCTAATGAGCAGTTCTTC.

The chain is built from TRBV7-9 and TRBJ1-1, with 7 bases that match TRBD1. There are 14 residues in the CDR3. Losses at the gene ends were 4 bases for V and 2 bases for J; bases not matched to a gene: 4. From germline, CDR1 is SEHNR and CDR2 FQNEAQ (reference sequence). This CDR3 reads CASSSTGINTEAFF. As DNA, the CDR3 is TGTGCCAGCAGCTCGACAGGGATTAACACTGAAGCTTTCTTT. Together with reference TRBV7-9 and TRBJ1-1, the CDR3 gives the full variable domain: DTGVSQNPRHKITKRGQNVTFRCDPISEHNRLYWYRQTLGQGPEFLTYFQNEAQLEKSRLLSDRFSAERPKGSFSTLEIQRTEQGDSAMYLCASSSTGINTEAFFGQGTRLTVV.

V usage is TRBV30 and J usage is TRBJ1-3; no reliable D call. V lost 4 bases to trimming and J lost 8 bases, with 6 bases between them. This CDR3 has 10 amino acids. Germline lookup yields CDR1 GTSNPN and CDR2 SVGIG (reference sequence). CDR3 sequence: CAWNTDTIYF. DNA for the CDR3: TGTGCCTGGAACACCGACACCATATATTTT. Full variable domain (rest looked up from reference TRBV30 and TRBJ1-3): SQTIHQWPATLVQPVGSPLSLECTVEGTSNPNLYWYRQAAGRGLQLLFYSVGIGQISSEVPQNLSASRPQDRQFILSSKKLLLSDSGFYLCAWNTDTIYFGEGSWLTVV.

The chain employs TRBV10-1 and TRBJ1-6, with 9 bases identical to TRBD1. Germline-derived CDR1 and CDR2 are WNHNN and SYGVQD (reference sequence). This CDR3 has 16 residues. V shed 6 bases and J 4 bases; nucleotides not matched to a gene: 7. CDR3 sequence: CASRIRQGDYNSPLHF. The CDR3 region has the DNA TGCGCCAGCAGGATCCGACAGGGGGATTATAATTCACCCCTCCACTTT.

The rearrangement joins TRBV5-5 to TRBJ2-7; 9 positions agree with TRBD1. This CDR3 is built from 14 residues. V was clipped by 5 bases and J by 2 bases; unmatched bases: 5. Looked up from germline, CDR1 is SGHKS and CDR2 is YYEKEE (reference sequence). This chain's CDR3 is CASSWTGATYEQYF. CDR3 DNA sequence: TGTGCCAGCAGTTGGACAGGGGCCACCTACGAGCAGTACTTC.

The chain carries TRBV7-3 and TRBJ2-1, with 13 positions matching TRBD2. Losses at the gene ends were 3 bases for V and 6 bases for J; bases not matched to a gene: 8. The germline gives CDR1 SGHTA, CDR2 FQGTGA. The CDR3 is 17 residues long. CDR3 coding DNA: TGTGCCAGCAGCTTCCTCACGACTAGCGGGGGGCTCAATGAGCAGTTCTTC. Its translation: CASSFLTTSGGLNEQFF.

The chain couples TRBV9 to TRBJ2-2, with D unresolved. The CDR3 extends over 14 amino acids. Germline lookup yields CDR1 SGDLS and CDR2 YYNGEE. Trimming took off 0 bases at V and 6 bases at J, with 9 bases between the two ends. The CDR3 is CASSVGWASGELFF. The CDR3 DNA reads as TGTGCCAGCAGCGTAGGGTGGGCATCCGGGGAGCTGTTTTTT.

This rearrangement joins TRBV24-1 to TRBJ1-1, with 8 bases matching TRBD1. Unmatched junction bases numbered 7, after V lost 7 bases and J lost 1 base. This CDR3 has 15 amino acids. Germline V CDR1 and CDR2: KGHDR, SFDVKD. The CDR3 DNA reads TGTGCCACCAGCGATGCCGGGACAGGGAACACTGAAGCTTTCTTT. The encoded protein is CATSDAGTGNTEAFF.

The genes are TRBV5-6 and TRBJ1-3, with 7 bases lining up with TRBD1. The V gene end was trimmed by 3 bases and the J gene end by 1 base; junction bases not matched to a gene: 10. Per the germline V gene, CDR1 is SGHDT and CDR2 is YYEEEE. This CDR3 spans 17 amino acids. This CDR3 is CASSSATDRDSGNTIYF. The CDR3, as DNA: TGTGCCAGCAGCTCCGCCACCGACAGGGATTCTGGAAACACCATATATTTT. Supplemented by reference TRBV5-6 and TRBJ1-3, the full variable domain reads DAGVTQSPTHLIKTRGQQVTLRCSPKSGHDTVSWYQQALGQGPQFIFQYYEEEERQRGNFPDRFSGHQFPNYSSELNVNALLLGDSALYLCASSSATDRDSGNTIYFGEGSWLTVV.

The chain couples TRBV29-1 to TRBJ1-2; the D is unclear. The CDR3 spans 11 residues. Trimming cost V 4 bases and J 7 bases, with 10 bases left between them. From germline, CDR1 is SQVTM and CDR2 ANQGSEA. The CDR3 DNA reads as TGCAGCGTTGCAGGCTTGGGTGGCTACACCTTC. Amino acids: CSVAGLGGYTF.

V and J are TRBV20-1 and TRBJ1-1; possibly TRBD1 for D (5 bases). Germline CDR1 reads DFQATT; CDR2 reads SNEGSKA (reference sequence). This CDR3 has 10 residues. CDR3: CRGGLPEAFF. In nucleotides, the CDR3 is TGCAGGGGGGGTCTTCCTGAAGCTTTCTTT.

The rearrangement uses TRBV9 and TRBJ2-3, with TRBD2 matching over 16 bases. Germline lookup yields CDR1 SGDLS and CDR2 YYNGEE. The J segment lost 6 bases and the V segment lost 3 bases, leaving 4 bases of the junction unmatched. The length of the CDR3 is 16 residues. DNA of the CDR3: TGTGCCAGCAGCGCCGGGACTAGCGGGGGGGTCGATACGCAGTATTTT. As protein: CASSAGTSGGVDTQYF.

The chain recombines TRBV14 with TRBJ2-4; the D is unclear. The germline gives CDR1 SGHDN, CDR2 FVKESK. CDR3 length equals 12 residues. V lost 2 bases to trimming and J lost 7 bases, with 6 bases between them. This chain's CDR3 is CASSQTRNIQYF. CDR3 nucleotide sequence: TGTGCCAGCAGCCAAACCAGGAACATTCAGTACTTC.

This chain joins TRBV30 and TRBJ1-3, with 11 bases fitting TRBD1. The CDR3 consists of 16 residues. With 3 bases clipped from V and 2 bases from J, the junction kept 6 bases outside the gene matches. Germline V CDR1 and CDR2: GTSNPN, SVGIG (reference sequence). CDR3 nucleotide sequence: TGTGCCTGGAGCTCACCGGGACAGGGGGCTGGAAACACCATATATTTT. This gives the protein CAWSSPGQGAGNTIYF. The full variable domain, rest sourced from reference TRBV30 and TRBJ1-3, is SQTIHQWPATLVQPVGSPLSLECTVEGTSNPNLYWYRQAAGRGLQLLFYSVGIGQISSEVPQNLSASRPQDRQFILSSKKLLLSDSGFYLCAWSSPGQGAGNTIYFGEGSWLTVV.

V gene TRBV7-9 combines with J gene TRBJ1-1; 7 nucleotides align to TRBD1. CDR1 is SEHNR, CDR2 FQNEAQ, per germline (reference sequence). With V trimmed by 3 bases and J by 5 bases, 9 bases remained unmatched. The CDR3 is 15 amino acids. The chain's CDR3 is CASSLEGGGLTEAFF. CDR3 sequence (DNA): TGTGCCAGCAGCTTGGAAGGGGGCGGATTGACTGAAGCTTTCTTT.

The V and J genes are TRBV10-2 and TRBJ1-5, with D possibly matching TRBD1 (6 bases). Trimming shortened V by 0 bases and J by 2 bases, and 20 bases separated the two germline ends. The CDR3 extends over 19 amino acids. The germline V gene has CDR1 WSHSY and CDR2 SAAADI. The CDR3 DNA follows: TGCGCCAGCAGTGAGTCGATGTTGCGGGGGCGCCACGGCAATCAGCCCCAGCATTTT. Encoded protein: CASSESMLRGRHGNQPQHF.

Only one count was recorded for this clone. The chain employs TRBV28 and TRBJ1-1; 7 nucleotides align to TRBD1. The CDR3 is made up of 14 amino acids. Germline V gene sequence: CDR1 MDHEN, CDR2 SYDVKM. J gave up 5 bases and V 8 bases, and 11 bases lay outside the gene matches. CDR3 nucleotides: TGTGCCAGCCACACGACAGGGTCGTGGACTGAAGCTTTCTTT. Protein sequence: CASHTTGSWTEAFF.

The sample holds one count of this clone. The V and J genes are TRBV29-1 and TRBJ2-3, with a weak D call TRBD1 (5 bases). Germline CDR1 reads SQVTM; CDR2 reads ANQGSEA. The CDR3 contains 13 residues. V was trimmed by 7 bases and J by 2 bases, leaving 13 bases between them. For the CDR3, the DNA is TGCAGCGGTACAGGTCCAACCACAGATACGCAGTATTTT. Translating it yields CSGTGPTTDTQYF.

The rearrangement uses TRBV18 and TRBJ1-5; 9 bases fit TRBD1. CDR3 length: 16 amino acids. With V trimmed by 3 bases and J by 6 bases, 9 bases remained unmatched. Germline CDR1 reads KGHSH; CDR2 reads LQKENI. The DNA of the CDR3 is TGTGCCAGCTCACCTCTAGGGACAGGGAGAGCTCAGCCCCAGCATTTT. Amino acids: CASSPLGTGRAQPQHF.

DNA of the CDR3: TGTGCCAGCGGCACACCTGCCGCCTATGGCTACACCTTC. Its translation is CASGTPAAYGYTF. The V and J genes are TRBV6-6 and TRBJ1-2; no definite D call. The CDR3 consists of 13 residues. V lost 8 bases and J 4 bases, leaving 14 bases between the germline ends. In germline, CDR1 is MNHNY, CDR2 SVGAGI (reference sequence).

In its sample, this clone was seen a few times. This rearrangement joins TRBV30 to TRBJ1-6; TRBD1 matches at 8 bases. This CDR3 is 16 amino acids long. Germline values: CDR1 GTSNPN, CDR2 SVGIG (reference sequence). Trimming cost V 6 bases and J 7 bases; bases outside gene matches: 14. The CDR3 is CACHPARGRPNSPLHF. CDR3 coding DNA: TGTGCCTGTCATCCTGCCAGGGGGCGTCCGAATTCACCCCTCCACTTT. The variable domain in full, with the rest retrieved from reference TRBV30 and TRBJ1-6, is SQTIHQWPATLVQPVGSPLSLECTVEGTSNPNLYWYRQAAGRGLQLLFYSVGIGQISSEVPQNLSASRPQDRQFILSSKKLLLSDSGFYLCACHPARGRPNSPLHFGNGTRLTVT.

The CDR3 DNA follows: TGTGCCAGCAGCCCCGGGACAGGGTTTTCCTACGAGCAGTACTTC. This codes for CASSPGTGFSYEQYF. This chain uses TRBV28 with TRBJ2-7, with 9 bases lining up with TRBD1. The CDR3 totals 15 residues. From germline, CDR1 is MDHEN and CDR2 SYDVKM. The junction had 7 bases not matched to a gene; V was cut back by 6 bases and J by 1 base.